This T cell receptor (beta chain) comes out of a study of blood T cell repertoires in COVID-19. Study-wide context: Spain, Italy and the United States supplied samples that represented acute and convalescent COVID-19. T cells, B-cell-depleted T cells, or PBMCs supplied cDNA or gDNA.

The germline V gene encodes CDR1 SNHLY and CDR2 FYNNEI. The CDR3 has 15 residues. Trimming removed 7 bases from V and 6 bases from J, with 19 bases in between. Methods used by the authors: The authors estimated nucleated cell counts from reference gene primer amplification. Libraries were prepared by immunoSEQ multiplex PCR; TCRdb keeps only in-frame clonotypes and omits some of them. The V and J calls and clone size were taken over from that table, and D and trimming were inferred from the DNA. The sample lists a few hundred thousand clones, around 87% seen once, with approximately 2% in the top ten.

The clonotype originates from a woman younger than 45 who had recovered from COVID-19. The chain carries TRBV2 and TRBJ2-1, with D maybe TRBD2 (6 bases). Sequencing input: peripheral blood. The CDR3 DNA sequence: TGTGCCAGCATAAAGACCGGGACTGGGGGCAATGAGCAGTTCTTC. The encoded protein is CASIKTGTGGNEQFF.